The clone carrying this T cell receptor beta chain was seen many times. Its antigen is undetermined. The sample belongs to a study of T-cell reconstitution after alpha-beta-depleted transplantation in children. The CDR3 totals 16 residues. V was clipped by 5 bases and J by 1 base; unmatched bases: 8. As it was prepared, the TCRbeta library received unique molecular identifiers. Each CDR3 protein is one row after TCRdb ran MiXCR on the PCR reads. The sample consists of almost 500,000 distinct CDR3 sequences, about 10% of them appearing once. General observations from the study: At one year after transplant, newly produced T cells mostly accounted for T-cell counts and diversity. Several hundred expanded graft clones reportedly were the source of alpha-beta T cells about two months after transplant. Some patients' high day-60 TCRbeta diversity was attributed to recipient cells surviving conditioning.

The chain joins TRBV12-3 or TRBV12-4 to TRBJ2-7; 10 nucleotides align to TRBD1. This receptor was obtained from a child aged 2 to 10 with inherited bone marrow failure, due to receive a stem cell transplant. This sample comprised PBMCs, obtained before TCRalphabeta/CD19-depleted stem cell transplant. CDR3 bases: TGTGCCAGCAGTCCCAACGACAGGGGGCTATCCTACGAGCAGTACTTC. Translation: CASSPNDRGLSYEQYF.